Included here is one T cell receptor (beta chain) sequence, with context. These data are taken from a study of blood T cell repertoires in COVID-19. Across the study: The samples span acute and convalescent COVID-19 from the United States, Italy and Spain. T cells, B-cell-depleted T cells, or PBMCs supplied cDNA or gDNA.

With 1 base removed from V and 0 bases from J, the gap between germline ends came to 24 bases. CDR1 is MDHEN and CDR2 is SYDVKM in the germline V gene. The CDR3 runs 20 residues. Patients of the Seattle cohort, enrolled during active infection, were followed longitudinally. Using immunoSEQ multiplex PCR, the repertoire was profiled, and TCRdb retains in-frame clones only, with some absent. The repertoire holds about 390,000 clones, with approximately 87% as singletons. This sequence originates from a woman aged 60-70 years with COVID-19, enrolled during active disease. The sample was peripheral blood. V is TRBV28 and J is TRBJ1-2; perhaps TRBD1 as D (6 bases). CDR3 loop: CASSLYFFGARTEANYGYTF. The CDR3 DNA reads TGTGCCAGCAGTTTATATTTTTTCGGGGCGCGGACAGAAGCTAACTATGGCTACACCTTC.